Sequencing of this T cell receptor beta chain was carried out in a study of shared clonotypes between healthy human individuals. Study background: The cohort comprised a couple of women and three men. Their ages spanned 18 to 49 years. Findings and limits, study-wide: Investigators expected sequencing depth to affect clonotype sharing among donors.

Germline CDR1 is MDHEN and CDR2 is SYDVKM. J lost 2 bases, V lost 3 bases, and 3 bases had no gene match. The CDR3 is 15 residues long. The donors were all Caucasian adults (living in Nashville, Tennessee). Sequencing was performed on unsorted PBMC DNA using ten immunoSEQ deep assay plates. Produced via immunoSEQ multiplex PCR; TCRdb's table is partial and in-frame only. The data show some 470,000 clones, 76% seen once. In this sample, this clone turned up a few times. What it recognizes is unknown. A much larger clone differs by one base, so this may be a read error. The final CDR3 position lacks the conserved phenylalanine or tryptophan, pointing to a likely read error.

The chain combines TRBV28 with TRBJ2-3; 9 positions agree with TRBD1. The source of this sequence is a woman aged 40 to 55 in good health. Some clones in this sample may be carry-over from other donors' samples. Sequencing was performed on PBMCs. CDR3 DNA: TGTGCCAGCAGTTTCGGGACAGGGACCACAGATACGCAGTATCTT. Protein sequence: CASSFGTGTTDTQYL.